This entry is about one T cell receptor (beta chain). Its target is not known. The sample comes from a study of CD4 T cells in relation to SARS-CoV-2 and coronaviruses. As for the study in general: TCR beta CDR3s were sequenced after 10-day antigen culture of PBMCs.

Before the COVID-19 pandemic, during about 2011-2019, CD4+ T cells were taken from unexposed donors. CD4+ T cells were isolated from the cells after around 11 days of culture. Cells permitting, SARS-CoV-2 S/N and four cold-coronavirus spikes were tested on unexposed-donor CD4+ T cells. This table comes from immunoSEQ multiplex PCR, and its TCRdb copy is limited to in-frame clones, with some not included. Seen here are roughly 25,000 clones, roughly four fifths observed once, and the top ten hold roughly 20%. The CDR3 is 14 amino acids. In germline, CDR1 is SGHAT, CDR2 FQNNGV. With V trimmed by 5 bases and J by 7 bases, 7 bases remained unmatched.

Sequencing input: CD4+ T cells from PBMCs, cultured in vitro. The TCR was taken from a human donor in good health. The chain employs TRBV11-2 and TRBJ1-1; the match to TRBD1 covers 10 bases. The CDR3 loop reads CASSPVRDRGEAFF. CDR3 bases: TGTGCCAGCAGCCCCGTTCGGGACAGGGGTGAAGCTTTCTTT.